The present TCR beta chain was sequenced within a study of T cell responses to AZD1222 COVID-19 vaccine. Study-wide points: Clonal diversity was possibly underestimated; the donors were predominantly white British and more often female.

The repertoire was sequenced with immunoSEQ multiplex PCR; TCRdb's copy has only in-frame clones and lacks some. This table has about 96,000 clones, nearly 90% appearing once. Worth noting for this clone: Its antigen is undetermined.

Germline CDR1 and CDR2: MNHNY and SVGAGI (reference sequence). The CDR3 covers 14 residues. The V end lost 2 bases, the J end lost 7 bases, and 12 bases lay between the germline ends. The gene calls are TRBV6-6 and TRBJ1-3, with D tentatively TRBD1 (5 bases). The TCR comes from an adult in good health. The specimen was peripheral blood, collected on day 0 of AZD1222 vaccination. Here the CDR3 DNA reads TGTGCCAGCAGTTACACGGGGGTGTGGAACACCATATATTTT. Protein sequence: CASSYTGVWNTIYF.